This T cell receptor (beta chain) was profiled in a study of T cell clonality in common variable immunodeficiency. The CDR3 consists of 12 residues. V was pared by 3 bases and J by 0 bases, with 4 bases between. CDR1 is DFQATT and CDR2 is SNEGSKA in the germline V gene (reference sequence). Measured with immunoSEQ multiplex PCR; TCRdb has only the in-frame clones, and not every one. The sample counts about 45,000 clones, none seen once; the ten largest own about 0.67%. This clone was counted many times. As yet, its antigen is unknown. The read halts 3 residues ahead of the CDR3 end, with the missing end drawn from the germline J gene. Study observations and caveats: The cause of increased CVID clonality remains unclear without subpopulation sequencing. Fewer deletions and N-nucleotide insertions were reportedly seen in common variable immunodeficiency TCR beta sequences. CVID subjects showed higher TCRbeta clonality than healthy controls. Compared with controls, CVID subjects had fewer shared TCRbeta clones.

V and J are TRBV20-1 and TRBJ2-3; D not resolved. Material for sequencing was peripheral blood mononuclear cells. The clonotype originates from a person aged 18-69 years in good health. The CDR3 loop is CSASRSTDTQYF. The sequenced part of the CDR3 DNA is TGCAGTGCTAGCAGGAGCACAGATACG.